These 21 T cell receptor beta chains came from one sample sequenced in a study of blood T cell repertoires in COVID-19. Assay: immunoSEQ multiplex PCR; the TCRdb copy retains only in-frame clones and omits some. This sample has approximately 84,000 clones, with roughly 88% found just once. Sequences were obtained from peripheral blood. The receptors derive from a human donor with active COVID-19. The donor label of this sample is uncertain.

Here the CDR3 reads CASTPDSYSPLHF. The CDR3 bases are TGTGCCAGCACCCCCGACAGTTATTCACCCCTCCACTTT. The chain joins TRBV12-3 or TRBV12-4 to TRBJ1-6; TRBD1 is a possible D gene (5 bases). The CDR3 extends over 13 amino acids. The V end lost 7 bases, the J end lost 8 bases, and 12 bases lay between the germline ends.

This rearrangement joins TRBV5-5 to TRBJ2-5; TRBD1 might be the D (5 bases). Germline V CDR1 and CDR2: SGHKS, YYEKEE (reference sequence). There are 15 residues in the CDR3. With 0 bases removed from V and 1 base from J, the gap between germline ends came to 10 bases. CDR3 region: CASSLGTTAQETQYF. The CDR3 DNA follows: TGTGCCAGCAGCTTGGGCACGACAGCCCAAGAGACCCAGTACTTC.

The rearrangement joins TRBV3-1 (or the pseudogene TRBV3-2) to TRBJ1-1; D perhaps matches TRBD1 (5 bases). V was shortened by 0 bases and J by 6 bases, with 11 bases between the two germline ends. The CDR3 extends over 14 amino acids. The germline V gene encodes CDR1 LGHDT and CDR2 YNNKEL (reference sequence). CDR3 loop: CASSQEEGRAEAFF. The CDR3 DNA sequence: TGTGCCAGCAGCCAAGAGGAGGGGAGGGCTGAAGCTTTCTTT.

The count of this clone is one. The V gene is TRBV11-2, the J gene TRBJ2-5, with 7 nucleotides matching TRBD2. CDR1 SGHAT and CDR2 FQNNGV come from the germline V gene. This CDR3 region has 14 residues. J was trimmed by 5 bases and V by 5 bases; bases with no gene match: 8. Here the CDR3 DNA reads TGTGCCAGCAGCCGAAGACTAGCCGGGGAGACCCAGTACTTC. Translating gives CASSRRLAGETQYF.

The chain employs TRBV6-5 and TRBJ2-1; 8 bases align to TRBD2. With 0 bases clipped from V and 7 bases from J, the junction kept 8 bases outside the gene matches. CDR3 length: 16 amino acids. Looked up from germline, CDR1 is MNHEY and CDR2 is SVGAGI. CDR3 sequence reads: CASSYSPSGGSNEQFF. In DNA form, the CDR3 reads TGTGCCAGCAGTTACTCTCCAAGCGGGGGATCTAATGAGCAGTTCTTC.

About this clone itself: Mismatch with germline at one junction end may stem from a read error. The rearrangement links TRBV6-1 to TRBJ2-5; 10 nucleotides line up with TRBD1. There are 15 residues in the CDR3. CDR1 MNHNS and CDR2 SASEGT come from the germline V gene. Here the CDR3 reads CASSEGTGVLETQYF. CDR3 DNA: TGTGCCAGCAGCGAAGGGACAGGGGTGTTAGAGACCCAGTACTTC.

The rearrangement links TRBV4-1 to TRBJ2-5, with D unresolved. Germline V gene lookup returns CDR1 MGHRA and CDR2 YSYEKL. The CDR3 contains 12 residues. V lost 3 bases to trimming and J lost 1 base, with 3 bases between them. The CDR3 DNA reads as TGCGCCAGCAGCCATCTCCAAGAGACCCAGTACTTC. Protein sequence: CASSHLQETQYF.

The chain combines TRBV5-6 with TRBJ2-7; TRBD2 aligns across 8 bases. Trimming removed 7 bases from V and 4 bases from J; junction bases left unmatched: 10. Germline V gives CDR1 SGHDT, CDR2 YYEEEE. The CDR3 has 14 residues. The CDR3 DNA follows: TGTGCCAGCGCCGGCGGACTAGCTGGGTACGAGCAGTACTTC. Translating it yields CASAGGLAGYEQYF.

The rearrangement links TRBV9 to TRBJ1-1; D gene uncertain. CDR3 length: 15 residues. Trimming shortened V by 4 bases and J by 1 base, and 14 bases separated the two germline ends. Germline-derived CDR1 and CDR2 are SGDLS and YYNGEE. CDR3 coding DNA: TGTGCCAGCAGCCTTAGTGGCACAGAGAACACTGAAGCTTTCTTT. Protein sequence: CASSLSGTENTEAFF.

The chain links TRBV4-1 to TRBJ2-5; the match to TRBD2 covers 9 bases. Per germline, CDR1 MGHRA and CDR2 YSYEKL. CDR3 length: 14 amino acids. The junction had 2 bases not matched to a gene; V was cut back by 5 bases and J by 1 base. DNA of the CDR3: TGCGCCAGCAGCATAGCGGGGGTCCAAGAGACCCAGTACTTC. It codes for CASSIAGVQETQYF.

This sequence joins TRBV2 and TRBJ1-2, with 10 positions matching TRBD1. This CDR3 has 15 residues. The germline gives CDR1 SNHLY, CDR2 FYNNEI. With 4 bases clipped from V and 6 bases from J, the junction kept 8 bases outside the gene matches. The chain's CDR3 is CASSVEVDRGHGYTF. CDR3 in DNA: TGTGCCAGCAGTGTTGAAGTAGACAGGGGGCATGGCTACACCTTC.

CDR3 nucleotide sequence: TGTGCCAGCAGCAAGCGAGGGGCCCCGGGGGACGAGCAGTACTTC. Its protein product is CASSKRGAPGDEQYF. V usage is TRBV5-4 and J usage is TRBJ2-7, with D perhaps matching TRBD2 (6 bases). Trimming took 4 bases from V and 5 from J, leaving 19 bases between them. The CDR3 sequence is 15 residues long. The germline V gene has CDR1 SGHNT and CDR2 YYREEE (reference sequence).

The chain links TRBV6-2 or TRBV6-3 to TRBJ2-7; a possible D gene is TRBD1 (5 bases). Germline V gene sequence: CDR1 MNHEY, CDR2 SVGEGT. V was pared by 4 bases and J by 6 bases, with 13 bases between. The CDR3 is made up of 13 amino acids. The DNA for the CDR3 is TGTGCCAGCAGTTTCACAAAGGGGTTCGAGCAGTACTTC. This codes for CASSFTKGFEQYF.

The chain employs TRBV28 and TRBJ2-5; 10 nucleotides line up with TRBD1. Unmatched junction bases numbered 5, after V lost 8 bases and J lost 5 bases. The CDR3 contains 13 residues. Germline V CDR1 and CDR2: MDHEN, SYDVKM. CDR3 loop: CASRTGGSETQYF. The CDR3 nucleotides are TGTGCCAGCCGGACAGGGGGATCGGAGACCCAGTACTTC.

The chain employs TRBV9 and TRBJ1-5; 11 bases fit TRBD1. This CDR3 is built from 16 residues. The germline V gene has CDR1 SGDLS and CDR2 YYNGEE. With V trimmed by 2 bases and J by 1 base, 2 bases remained unmatched. The CDR3 nucleotides are TGTGCCAGCAGCGTCGGGACAGGGGGGAGCAATCAGCCCCAGCATTTT. Protein sequence: CASSVGTGGSNQPQHF.

CDR3 sequence: CASSQPGSLNTEAFF. The DNA for the CDR3 is TGTGCCAGCAGCCAACCGGGATCCTTGAACACTGAAGCTTTCTTT. The V and J genes are TRBV5-4 and TRBJ1-1; no firm D call. V dropped 4 bases and J dropped 0 bases, with 13 bases sitting between them. The CDR3 is 15 amino acids. Germline loops: CDR1 SGHNT, CDR2 YYREEE (reference sequence). The whole variable domain, filled in from reference TRBV5-4 and TRBJ1-1, reads ETGVTQSPTHLIKTRGQQVTLRCSSQSGHNTVSWYQQALGQGPQFIFQYYREEENGRGNFPPRFSGLQFPNYSSELNVNALELDDSALYLCASSQPGSLNTEAFFGQGTRLTVV.

The CDR3 DNA reads as TGCGCCAGCAGCTTGAAGGGGGGGTCCTACGAGCAGTACTTC. Residues: CASSLKGGSYEQYF. The chain carries TRBV5-1 and TRBJ2-7, with D possibly being TRBD2 (7 bases). V lost 1 base, J lost 1 base, and 9 bases lay in between. The CDR3 is 14 amino acids. Germline V gene sequence: CDR1 SGHRS, CDR2 YFSETQ.

The chain has TRBV5-1 and TRBJ1-1; D is unclear. This CDR3 spans 13 amino acids. Germline lookup yields CDR1 SGHRS and CDR2 YFSETQ. V was shortened by 4 bases and J by 3 bases, with 10 bases between the two germline ends. The chain's CDR3 is CASSRNGDTEAFF. The CDR3, as DNA: TGCGCCAGCAGCCGAAACGGGGACACTGAAGCTTTCTTT.

The J gene is TRBJ1-6, the V gene TRBV10-3; a weak D match, TRBD1 (6 bases). The CDR3 runs 13 residues. V dropped 9 bases and J dropped 7 bases, with 13 bases sitting between them. Germline loops: CDR1 ENHRY, CDR2 SYGVKD. CDR3 region: CAIRTAQNSPLHF. For the CDR3, the DNA is TGTGCCATAAGGACAGCCCAAAATTCACCCCTCCACTTT.

The gene calls are TRBV19 and TRBJ2-3, with TRBD2 identical over 11 bases. CDR1 and CDR2 (germline): LNHDA, SQIVND (reference sequence). Losses at the gene ends were 9 bases for V and 0 bases for J; bases not matched to a gene: 2. The CDR3 runs 14 residues. The CDR3 sequence: CARIAGGSTDTQYF. The CDR3, as DNA: TGTGCCAGAATAGCGGGGGGGAGCACAGATACGCAGTATTTT.

This clone showed up just once. This chain links TRBV10-3 with TRBJ1-1; 8 bases match TRBD1. The CDR3 sequence is 14 residues long. The V segment lost 6 bases and the J segment 1 base; nucleotides outside the gene matches: 4. The germline CDR1 and CDR2 sequences are ENHRY and SYGVKD. CDR3 bases: TGTGCCATCAGGAAGGGACAGGAGAACACTGAAGCTTTCTTT. This gives the protein CAIRKGQENTEAFF.